A selection of T cell receptor beta chains follows, all from one sample in a study of cytomegalovirus exposure and HLA in healthy donors. Assay used: immunoSEQ multiplex PCR; TCRdb lists only in-frame clones, some missing. The repertoire holds around 180,000 clones, with 80% to 85% as singletons. The source material was PBMCs. The receptor set was obtained from a boy younger than 18 in good health and CMV-seronegative. Each CDR3 is given with its conserved first and last residue. A D gene is named only where the DNA matches it firmly. A clone size is listed for some rows: how often the clone was seen (once, few, many), or a class if it is expanded.

D | J | size | V | DNA | CDR3
TRBD1 | TRBJ1-3 | NA | TRBV4-1 | TGCGCCAGCAGAGCACAGGGGGAGGATGGAAACACCATATATTTT | CASRAQGEDGNTIYF
TRBD1 | TRBJ2-1 | NA | TRBV7-9 | TGTGCCAGCAGTATCCGGGACAGGGATCCCTACAATGAGCAGTTCTTC | CASSIRDRDPYNEQFF
NA | TRBJ1-3 | NA | TRBV9 | TGTGCCAGCAGCGTAACCCCCATGGGGGGGGCTGGAAACACCATATATTTT | CASSVTPMGGAGNTIYF
TRBD2 | TRBJ2-1 | NA | TRBV5-1 | TGCGCCAGCAGCTTGGTGGGGCGGGGGGCTTCCTACAATGAGCAGTTCTTC | CASSLVGRGASYNEQFF
NA | TRBJ2-3 | NA | TRBV5-1 | TGCGCCAGCAGTTCGGGGGGCGGGAGTCGCACAGATACGCAGTATTTT | CASSSGGGSRTDTQYF
TRBD2 | TRBJ2-1 | NA | TRBV12-5 | TGTGCTAGTGGTTTGGATGGTCGGGAGGCCAGTGGAAGAAATGAGCAGTTCTTC | CASGLDGREASGRNEQFF
NA | TRBJ2-7 | NA | TRBV25-1 | TGTGCCAGCAGTGAATTGGGCAGAGAGCAGTACTTC | CASSELGREQYF
NA | TRBJ1-2 | NA | TRBV19 | TGTGCCAGGGTTTTACCGGACTATGGCTACACCTTC | CARVLPDYGYTF
TRBD1 | TRBJ2-2 | NA | TRBV13 | TGTGCCAGCAGCCTCAGTCCAGGGACAGGAGCGTTAGGCACCGGGGAGCTGTTTTTT | CASSLSPGTGALGTGELFF
TRBD2 | TRBJ2-1 | NA | TRBV19 | TGTGCCAGTAGTAGCACCGGGACTAGAAGCTCCTACAATGAGCAGTTCTTC | CASSSTGTRSSYNEQFF
TRBD1 | TRBJ2-7 | NA | TRBV2 | TGTGCCAGCGGGACAGGGGCCTCCTACGAGCAGTACTTC | CASGTGASYEQYF
TRBD2 | TRBJ2-5 | NA | TRBV2 | TGTGCCAGCGCGGCTAGCGGCCTGAGAGGGGAGACCCAGTACTTC | CASAASGLRGETQYF
TRBD1 | TRBJ2-1 | NA | TRBV28 | TGTGCCAGCAGTTTGAGGGACAGGGGGCGCAATGAGCAGTTCTTC | CASSLRDRGRNEQFF
NA | TRBJ1-1 | few | TRBV18 | TGTGCCAGCTCACCAAGGGGAACATCGAACACTGAAGCTTTCTTT | CASSPRGTSNTEAFF
TRBD2 | TRBJ2-1 | NA | TRBV27 | TGTGCCAGCAGTCTAGAGGGAGGGCCCTACAATGAGCAGTTCTTC | CASSLEGGPYNEQFF
NA | TRBJ1-2 | few | TRBV13 | TGTGCCACCTCAATCGCGGGGGCGGCGGGTCACACCTTC | CATSIAGAAGHTF
NA | TRBJ1-2 | NA | TRBV5-6 | TGTGCCAGCAGCTTGGGGACGGGAGGGTTCTATGGCTACACCTTC | CASSLGTGGFYGYTF
TRBD1 | TRBJ2-3 | NA | TRBV7-9 | TGTGCCAGCAGCTTGGGACAGTCCACCACAGATACGCAGTATTTT | CASSLGQSTTDTQYF
NA | TRBJ2-5 | NA | TRBV7-6 | TGTGCCAGCAGCGCCTTCTCTGGCGGGCAAGAGACCCAGTACTTC | CASSAFSGGQETQYF
NA | TRBJ2-1 | few | TRBV2 | TGTGCCAGCCACAGGCAGGAAGGCTCCTACAATGAGCAGTTCTTC | CASHRQEGSYNEQFF
NA | TRBJ2-7 | NA | TRBV13 | TGTGCCAGCAGTTCAAACAGGGTATCCTACGAGCAGTACTTC | CASSSNRVSYEQYF
NA | TRBJ2-1 | NA | TRBV27 | TGTGCCAGCAGTTTATGCGGCCATTATCGGGAGTTCCACAATGAGCAGTTCTTC | CASSLCGHYREFHNEQFF
TRBD1 | TRBJ1-2 | NA | TRBV10-2 | TGCGCCAGCAGTTCCCTGAGGACAGGGGTCTATGGCTACACCTTC | CASSSLRTGVYGYTF
TRBD2 | TRBJ2-7 | NA | TRBV2 | TGTGCCAGCAGTGGCGGGCTACTAGCGGGGGACGAGCAGTACTTC | CASSGGLLAGDEQYF
NA | TRBJ1-3 | NA | TRBV5-4 | TGTGCCAGCAGCCAGCAGCGGGGAAACACCATATATTTT | CASSQQRGNTIYF
NA | TRBJ2-1 | few | TRBV5-1 | TGCGCCAGCAGCAGGGACTTAACCTACAATGAGCAGTTCTTC | CASSRDLTYNEQFF
NA | TRBJ1-3 | NA | TRBV30 | TGTGCCTGGAGTGTAAACCTTTGGCTTACTGGAAACACCATATATTTT | CAWSVNLWLTGNTIYF
NA | TRBJ2-2 | NA | TRBV6-5 | TGTGCCAGCAGACCCCGGGACTTCCACACCGGGGAGCTGTTTTTT | CASRPRDFHTGELFF
TRBD2 | TRBJ2-1 | NA | TRBV5-1 | TGCGCCAGCAGCCCCGTTGCTAGCGGGAGGAGACCTAACAATGAGCAGTTCTTC | CASSPVASGRRPNNEQFF
TRBD2 | TRBJ2-2 | NA | TRBV9 | TGTGCCAGCAGCCCCCGACTAGCGGGAGACACCGGGGAGCTGTTTTTT | CASSPRLAGDTGELFF
TRBD1 | TRBJ1-1 | NA | TRBV5-4 | TGTGCCAGCGGACCAGGACAGGGTCGATCTCGGACTGAAGCTTTCTTT | CASGPGQGRSRTEAFF
TRBD1 | TRBJ1-2 | once | TRBV7-2 | TGTGCCAGCAGCTTAGGGAGACAGGGGGCGAACTATGGCTACACCTTC | CASSLGRQGANYGYTF
NA | TRBJ1-5 | NA | TRBV7-8 | TGTGCCAGCAGCTTAGTTTTCGGGGGACGGGATAATCAGCCCCAGCATTTT | CASSLVFGGRDNQPQHF
TRBD1 | TRBJ1-1 | once | TRBV4-1 | TGCGCCAGCAGCCGAGGGATAGACAGGGCGAACACTGAAGCTTTCTTT | CASSRGIDRANTEAFF
NA | TRBJ2-6 | NA | TRBV7-8 | TGTGCCAGCAGCTTAGGGACTGCCGTCTCTGGGGCCAACGTCCTGACTTTC | CASSLGTAVSGANVLTF
TRBD1 | TRBJ1-4 | NA | TRBV6-6 | TGTGCCAGCAGTAAATACAGGGGGGTAAATGAAAAACTGTTTTTT | CASSKYRGVNEKLFF
NA | TRBJ2-7 | NA | TRBV7-3 | TGTGCCAGCAGACGACCCGACAGGCCCCACTACGAGCAGTACTTC | CASRRPDRPHYEQYF
TRBD1 | TRBJ1-1 | NA | TRBV11-3 | TGTGCCAGCAGCTTAGATGGACAGGTGAACACTGAAGCTTTCTTT | CASSLDGQVNTEAFF
TRBD1 | TRBJ1-1 | NA | TRBV7-9 | TGTTCCAGCCGCGATGCCCAGGGGGCGAATGCTTTCTTT | CSSRDAQGANAFF
TRBD1 | TRBJ2-7 | NA | TRBV6-5 | TGTGCCAGCAGTACCGGGACAGGGTGGTACGAGCAGTACTTC | CASSTGTGWYEQYF
NA | TRBJ1-2 | few | TRBV30 | TGTGCCTGGAGTGGAAACAGTTTTGAGGGCTACACCTTC | CAWSGNSFEGYTF
NA | TRBJ1-5 | NA | TRBV28 | TGTGCCAGCACCCCACAGGATCAGCCCCAGCATTTT | CASTPQDQPQHF